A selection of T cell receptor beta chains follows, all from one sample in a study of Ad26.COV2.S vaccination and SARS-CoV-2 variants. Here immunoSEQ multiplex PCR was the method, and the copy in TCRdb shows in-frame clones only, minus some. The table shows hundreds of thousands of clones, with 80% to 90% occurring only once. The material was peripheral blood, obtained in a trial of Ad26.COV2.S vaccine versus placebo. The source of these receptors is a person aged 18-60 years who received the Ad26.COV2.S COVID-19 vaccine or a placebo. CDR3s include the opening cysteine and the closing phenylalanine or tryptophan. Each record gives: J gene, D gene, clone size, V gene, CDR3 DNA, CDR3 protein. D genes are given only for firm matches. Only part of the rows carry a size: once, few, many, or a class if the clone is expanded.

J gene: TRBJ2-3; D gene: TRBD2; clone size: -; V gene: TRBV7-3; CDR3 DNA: TGTGCCAGCAGCCCCGGGACTAGCGGGGGAGGCGATACGCAGTATTTT; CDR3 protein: CASSPGTSGGGDTQYF
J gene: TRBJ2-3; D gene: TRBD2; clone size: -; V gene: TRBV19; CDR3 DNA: TGTGCCAGTAGTATAGAGACTAGCCCAGATACGCAGTATTTT; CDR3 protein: CASSIETSPDTQYF
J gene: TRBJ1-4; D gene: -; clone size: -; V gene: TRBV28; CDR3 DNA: TGTGCCAGCAGTTCCTCCCTTAATGAAAAACTGTTTTTT; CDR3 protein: CASSSSLNEKLFF
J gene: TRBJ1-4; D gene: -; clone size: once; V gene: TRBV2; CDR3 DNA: TGTGCCAGCAGTGAATTTTCAGAGAATGAAAAACTGTTTTTT; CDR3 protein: CASSEFSENEKLFF
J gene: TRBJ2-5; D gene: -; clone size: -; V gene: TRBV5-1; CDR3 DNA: TGCGCCAGCAGCGGCACAGAAATTTTGGGGACCCAGTACTTC; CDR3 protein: CASSGTEILGTQYF
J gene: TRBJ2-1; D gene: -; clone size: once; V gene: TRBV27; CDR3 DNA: TGTGCCAGCAGTTTCGGCGGGGTCTACAATGAGCAGTTCTTC; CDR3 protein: CASSFGGVYNEQFF
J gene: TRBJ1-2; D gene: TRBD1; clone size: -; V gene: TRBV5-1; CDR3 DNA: TGCGCCAGCAGCTTGGAGGCCGGGACAGGGAGCGGCTACACCTTC; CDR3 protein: CASSLEAGTGSGYTF
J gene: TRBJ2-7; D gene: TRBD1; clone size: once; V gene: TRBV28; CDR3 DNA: TGTGCCAGCAGGTTCAGGACAGGTCCCTACGAGCAGTACTTT; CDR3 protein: CASRFRTGPYEQYF
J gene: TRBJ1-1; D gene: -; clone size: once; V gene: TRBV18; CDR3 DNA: TGTGCCAGCTCTCCATTGGACATTTGGGGCACTGAAGCTTTCTTT; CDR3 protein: CASSPLDIWGTEAFF
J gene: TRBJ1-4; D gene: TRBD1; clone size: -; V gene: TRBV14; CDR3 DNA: TGTGCCAGCAGCCACCTCGGACAGGGGGCGGGCGAAAAACTGTTTTTT; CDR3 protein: CASSHLGQGAGEKLFF
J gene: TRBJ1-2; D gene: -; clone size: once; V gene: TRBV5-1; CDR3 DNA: TGCGCCAGCAGCTTGGAGAGGTGGAAGGGGGGGCCGGTTGGCTACACCTTC; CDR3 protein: CASSLERWKGGPVGYTF
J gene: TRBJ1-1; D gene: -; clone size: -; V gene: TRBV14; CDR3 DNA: TGTGCCAGCAGCCAAGCGTCTGTTGCAGTCCCACCGTGGGACACTGAAGCTTTCTTT; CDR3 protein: CASSQASVAVPPWDTEAFF
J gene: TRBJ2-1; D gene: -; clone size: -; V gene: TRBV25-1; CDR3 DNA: TGTGCCAGCAGTCCCCCCAGTGGACGGGAGCCCTACAATGAGCAGTTCTTC; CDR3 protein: CASSPPSGREPYNEQFF
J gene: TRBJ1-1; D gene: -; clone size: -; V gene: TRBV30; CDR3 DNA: TGTGCCTGGAGTACCCTTGACCGTCGCGCTTTCTTT; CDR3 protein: CAWSTLDRRAFF
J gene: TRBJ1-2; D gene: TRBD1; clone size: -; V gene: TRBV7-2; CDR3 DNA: TGTGCCAGCAGCCCACCGGGACAGGGGATTCTTGGCTACACCTTC; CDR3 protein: CASSPPGQGILGYTF
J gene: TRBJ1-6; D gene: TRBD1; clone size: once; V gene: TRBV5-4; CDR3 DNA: TGTGCCAGCAGCTTGGATTTGGGACAGAGAAATTCACCCCTCCACTTT; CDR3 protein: CASSLDLGQRNSPLHF
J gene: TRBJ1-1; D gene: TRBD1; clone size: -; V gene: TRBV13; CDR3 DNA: TGTGCCAGCAGCTTAGATTCAGGGGGACTTTCTGAAGCTTTCTTT; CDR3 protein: CASSLDSGGLSEAFF
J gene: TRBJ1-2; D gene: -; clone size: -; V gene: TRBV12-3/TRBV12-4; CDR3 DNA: TGTGCCAGCTCACATCGGCCCAGCATTGGCTACACCTTC; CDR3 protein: CASSHRPSIGYTF
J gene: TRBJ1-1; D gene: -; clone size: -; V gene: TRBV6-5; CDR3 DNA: TGTGCCAGCAGCCCCGGGGGGTTCATGAACACTGAAGCTTTCTTT; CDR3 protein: CASSPGGFMNTEAFF
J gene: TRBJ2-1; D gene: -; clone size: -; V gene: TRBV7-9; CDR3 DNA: TGTGCCAGCAGCTTAGTAATCAAACTAGGTGCGAACTACAATGAGCAGTTCTTC; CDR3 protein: CASSLVIKLGANYNEQFF
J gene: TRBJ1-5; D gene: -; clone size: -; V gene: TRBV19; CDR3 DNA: TGTGCCAGTAGTATAGAGTCAGGACACCCGCGCGATCAGCCCCAGCATTTT; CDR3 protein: CASSIESGHPRDQPQHF
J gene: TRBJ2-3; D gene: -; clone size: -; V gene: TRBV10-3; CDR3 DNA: TGTGCCATTGGGGGAAAAATTAGCACAGATACGCAGTATTTT; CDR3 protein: CAIGGKISTDTQYF
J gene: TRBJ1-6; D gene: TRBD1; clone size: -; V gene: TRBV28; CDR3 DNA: TGTGCCAGCAGTTTTCTTGACAGGGAATTCTCACCCCTCCACTTT; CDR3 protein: CASSFLDREFSPLHF
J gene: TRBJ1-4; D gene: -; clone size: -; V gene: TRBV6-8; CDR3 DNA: TGTGCCAGCAGTTACGATAGACAGACTAATGAAAAACTGTTTTTT; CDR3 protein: CASSYDRQTNEKLFF
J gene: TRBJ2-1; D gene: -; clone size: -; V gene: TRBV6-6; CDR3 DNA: TGTGCCAGCAGTCTGTCGCAGCGATACTACAATGAGCAGTTCTTC; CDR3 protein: CASSLSQRYYNEQFF
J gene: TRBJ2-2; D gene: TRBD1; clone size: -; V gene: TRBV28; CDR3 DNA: TGTGCCAGCAGTTTATGGGCCGGGACAGACACCGGGGAGCTGTTTTTT; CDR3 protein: CASSLWAGTDTGELFF
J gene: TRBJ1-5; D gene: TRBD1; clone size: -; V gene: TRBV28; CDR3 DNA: TGTGCCAGCAGTCCCTGGACAGGGGTTTTGATTCAGCCCCAGCATTTT; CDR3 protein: CASSPWTGVLIQPQHF
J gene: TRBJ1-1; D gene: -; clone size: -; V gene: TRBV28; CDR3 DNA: TGTGCCAGCAGTTTGGCTGGACGGGGAGGAACTGAAGCTTTCTTT; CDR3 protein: CASSLAGRGGTEAFF
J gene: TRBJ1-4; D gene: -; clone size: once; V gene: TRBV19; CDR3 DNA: TGTGCCAGTCGCACCGAGTGGGCTGAAAAACTGTTTTTT; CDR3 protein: CASRTEWAEKLFF